The 28 T cell receptor beta chains reported below all come from one sample, sequenced in a study of blood T cell repertoires in COVID-19. Produced via immunoSEQ multiplex PCR; TCRdb's table is partial and in-frame only. The data contain approximately 100,000 clones, approximately 84% of them singletons. Sequenced sample: peripheral blood. These receptors came from a man in his sixties or seventies with acute or convalescent COVID-19.

The rearrangement links TRBV30 to TRBJ1-3; 10 positions match TRBD1. From germline, CDR1 is GTSNPN and CDR2 SVGIG (reference sequence). There are 17 residues in the CDR3. V shed 0 bases, J shed 0 bases, and the junction held 5 bases outside the gene matches. The CDR3 nucleotides are TGTGCCTGGAGTGTTTGGGACAGGGGCTTCTCTGGAAACACCATATATTTT. Amino acid sequence: CAWSVWDRGFSGNTIYF.

The chain joins TRBV5-8 to TRBJ1-1, with D tentatively TRBD1 (6 bases). V lost 2 bases and J 2 bases, leaving 13 bases between the germline ends. Per germline, CDR1 SGHTS and CDR2 YDEGEE. The CDR3 totals 15 residues. The CDR3 loop is CASSLGQRINTEAFF. In nucleotides, the CDR3 is TGTGCCAGCAGCTTAGGACAGAGGATAAACACTGAAGCTTTCTTT.

The V gene is TRBV2, the J gene TRBJ1-1; no firm D call. V lost 7 bases and J 7 bases, leaving 16 bases between the germline ends. Germline values: CDR1 SNHLY, CDR2 FYNNEI. This CDR3 has 13 amino acids. CDR3 region: CASKGSGWDEAFF. In DNA, the CDR3 is TGTGCCAGCAAGGGAAGCGGGTGGGATGAAGCTTTCTTT. Using reference TRBV2 and TRBJ1-1 for the parts outside the CDR3, the full variable domain is EPEVTQTPSHQVTQMGQEVILRCVPISNHLYFYWYRQILGQKVEFLVSFYNNEISEKSEIFDDQFSVERPDGSNFTLKIRSTKLEDSAMYFCASKGSGWDEAFFGQGTRLTVV.

In this sample, this clone turned up once. The chain joins TRBV9 to TRBJ2-3; D perhaps matches TRBD2 (6 bases). Germline-derived CDR1 and CDR2 are SGDLS and YYNGEE. The CDR3 is made up of 15 amino acids. V lost 3 bases and J lost 5, with 16 bases in between. The CDR3 sequence: CASSAFSGEVDTQYF. CDR3 bases: TGTGCCAGCAGCGCATTTAGCGGAGAGGTAGATACGCAGTATTTT. Full variable domain (remainder filled in from reference TRBV9 and TRBJ2-3): DSGVTQTPKHLITATGQRVTLRCSPRSGDLSVYWYQQSLDQGLQFLIQYYNGEERAKGNILERFSAQQFPDLHSELNLSSLELGDSALYFCASSAFSGEVDTQYFGPGTRLTVL.

The V call is TRBV3-1 (or the pseudogene TRBV3-2), the J call TRBJ1-1, with TRBD1 matching 7 bases. The CDR3 spans 17 residues. Germline CDR1 LGHDT, CDR2 YNNKEL (reference sequence). V trimming: 5 bases; J trimming: 4 bases; junction bases outside the gene matches: 16. The CDR3 nucleotides read TGTGCCAGCAGCTTCCCTCGAAGACAGGGTTCGGGCACTGAAGCTTTCTTT. It is translated as CASSFPRRQGSGTEAFF.

CDR3 sequence (DNA): TGTGCCAGCAGCGACGACGGGGGAATTCAGCCCCAGCATTTT. It codes for CASSDDGGIQPQHF. The chain couples TRBV7-9 to TRBJ1-5, with a tentative D call TRBD1 (5 bases). The germline V gene has CDR1 SEHNR and CDR2 FQNEAQ (reference sequence). The CDR3 is 14 residues long. Trimming pared 5 bases from V and 6 bases from J, leaving 14 bases between.

This clone has more than one count but fewer than ten. CDR3 bases: TGTGCCAGCAGTTGGGACACTAACTATGGCTACACCTTC. This sequence encodes CASSWDTNYGYTF. This chain connects TRBV6-2 or TRBV6-3 to TRBJ1-2, with TRBD1 as a possible D gene (6 bases). V was cut by 4 bases and J by 0 bases, with 6 bases left in between. Looked up from germline, CDR1 is MNHEY and CDR2 is SVGEGT. The CDR3 totals 13 residues.

The sample holds one count of this clone. The chain links TRBV30 to TRBJ2-7; perhaps TRBD1 as D (5 bases). Trimming removed 1 base at V and 0 bases at J, with 10 bases between. The germline gives CDR1 GTSNPN, CDR2 SVGIG (reference sequence). The CDR3 has 14 amino acids. CDR3 amino acids: CAWSGQIISYEQYF. In DNA form, the CDR3 reads TGTGCCTGGAGTGGACAGATTATCTCCTACGAGCAGTACTTC.

The V and J genes are TRBV3-1 (or the pseudogene TRBV3-2) and TRBJ2-4; weak D call: TRBD1 (6 bases). The germline gives CDR1 LGHDT, CDR2 YNNKEL (reference sequence). This CDR3 is built from 15 residues. With 6 bases removed from V and 0 bases from J, the gap between germline ends came to 12 bases. CDR3 amino acids: CASSLYRAAKNIQYF. CDR3 DNA sequence: TGTGCCAGCAGTCTCTACAGGGCAGCCAAAAACATTCAGTACTTC.

The genes are TRBV28 and TRBJ2-5; 7 bases agree with TRBD1. This CDR3 is built from 15 residues. V lost 6 bases, J lost 1 base, and 8 bases stayed unmatched. In germline, CDR1 is MDHEN, CDR2 SYDVKM. The chain's CDR3 is CASSPQGETQETQYF. CDR3 in DNA: TGTGCCAGCAGCCCCCAGGGGGAGACCCAAGAGACCCAGTACTTC.

This clone was picked up a small number of times. The V gene is TRBV28, the J gene TRBJ2-1, with a weak D call TRBD2 (5 bases). Trimming stripped 8 bases from V and 6 bases from J, with 14 bases between. Germline loops: CDR1 MDHEN, CDR2 SYDVKM. This CDR3 has 13 residues. CDR3 in amino acids: CASEAGPANEQFF. The CDR3 region has the DNA TGTGCCAGCGAGGCGGGTCCAGCCAATGAGCAGTTCTTC.

This chain links TRBV6-1 with TRBJ2-1, with no clear D. The CDR3 length is 14 residues. CDR1 is MNHNS, CDR2 SASEGT, per germline. V lost 3 bases and J 7 bases, leaving 13 bases between the germline ends. CDR3 in DNA: TGTGCCAGCAGTGATCCCCCTAATCGGAATGAGCAGTTCTTC. As protein: CASSDPPNRNEQFF.

This clone was seen only once. The chain has TRBV10-1 and TRBJ1-4; D is perhaps TRBD1 (6 bases). Germline values: CDR1 WNHNN, CDR2 SYGVQD (reference sequence). The CDR3 length is 11 residues. V lost 9 bases and J lost 8, with 10 bases in between. CDR3 amino acids: CASEGQEKLFF. CDR3 coding DNA: TGCGCCAGTGAGGGACAAGAAAAACTGTTTTTT.

The chain carries TRBV28 and TRBJ2-2, with D possibly being TRBD2 (6 bases). Germline V gene sequence: CDR1 MDHEN, CDR2 SYDVKM. V lost 7 bases to trimming and J lost 4 bases, with 22 bases between them. This CDR3 contains 17 residues. The CDR3 is CASIGGGRPTFTGELFF. DNA for the CDR3: TGTGCCAGCATCGGGGGTGGCAGACCTACGTTCACCGGGGAGCTGTTTTTT.

This rearrangement joins TRBV18 to TRBJ1-1; D is perhaps TRBD1 (5 bases). This CDR3 spans 16 amino acids. Germline CDR1 reads KGHSH; CDR2 reads LQKENI. Trimming pared 2 bases from V and 1 base from J, leaving 14 bases between. CDR3 coding DNA: TGTGCCAGCTCACCAATGGTTCAAGACAGGAACACTGAAGCTTTCTTT. It translates to CASSPMVQDRNTEAFF.

This clone appeared a few times. The chain carries TRBV9 and TRBJ1-2, with D hard to call. Trimming pared 0 bases from V and 0 bases from J, leaving 15 bases between. The CDR3 has 17 amino acids. Germline V gene data show CDR1 as SGDLS and CDR2 as YYNGEE. The CDR3 DNA reads TGTGCCAGCAGCGTAGAAGTTCAGGCCGGCTCTAACTATGGCTACACCTTC. This sequence encodes CASSVEVQAGSNYGYTF.

The J gene is TRBJ2-3, the V gene TRBV6-2 or TRBV6-3, with D possibly matching TRBD2 (6 bases). Germline V gene sequence: CDR1 MNHEY, CDR2 SVGEGT. The CDR3 has 14 amino acids. The V end was cut by 2 bases, the J end by 1 base, with 7 bases between. The CDR3 nucleotides read TGTGCCAGCAGTTACCCGGGGGGCACAGATACGCAGTATTTT. This gives the protein CASSYPGGTDTQYF.

The chain has TRBV18 and TRBJ1-1, with 7 nucleotides matching TRBD1. The CDR3 is 13 residues long. The junction had 5 bases not matched to a gene; V was cut back by 3 bases and J by 7 bases. Germline CDR1 is KGHSH and CDR2 is LQKENI. In DNA, the CDR3 is TGTGCCAGCTCACCCAGGACAGGCCATGAAGCTTTCTTT. Translating gives CASSPRTGHEAFF. The whole variable domain, remainder taken from reference TRBV18 and TRBJ1-1, is NAGVMQNPRHLVRRRGQEARLRCSPMKGHSHVYWYRQLPEEGLKFMVYLQKENIIDESGMPKERFSAEFPKEGPSILRIQQVVRGDSAAYFCASSPRTGHEAFFGQGTRLTVV.

Here the CDR3 DNA reads TGTGCCAGCAGCAGAGACAGACAGGAGACCCAGTACTTC. Encoded protein: CASSRDRQETQYF. The chain uses TRBV3-1 (or the pseudogene TRBV3-2) and TRBJ2-5; a possible D gene is TRBD1 (5 bases). Germline V gene data show CDR1 as LGHDT and CDR2 as YNNKEL (reference sequence). V was clipped by 5 bases and J by 5 bases, with 12 bases between them. This CDR3 spans 13 amino acids.

The chain employs TRBV4-2 and TRBJ2-4; 10 bases are shared with TRBD1. Trimming at V came to 1 base and at J to 8 bases, leaving 5 bases not matched to a gene. Germline-derived CDR1 and CDR2 are LGHNA and YNFKEQ. The CDR3 totals 15 residues. The CDR3 is CASSQVGDRGDIQYF. The CDR3 nucleotides are TGTGCCAGCAGCCAAGTGGGGGACAGGGGTGACATTCAGTACTTC.

The chain carries TRBV30 and TRBJ1-1; TRBD1 is a possible D gene (5 bases). This CDR3 is built from 13 residues. Trimming took off 4 bases at V and 0 bases at J, with 9 bases between the two ends. Germline CDR1 reads GTSNPN; CDR2 reads SVGIG (reference sequence). CDR3 in amino acids: CAWNRQLNTEAFF. CDR3 bases: TGTGCCTGGAACCGACAGTTGAACACTGAAGCTTTCTTT. Combining the CDR3 with reference TRBV30 and TRBJ1-1 gives the whole variable domain SQTIHQWPATLVQPVGSPLSLECTVEGTSNPNLYWYRQAAGRGLQLLFYSVGIGQISSEVPQNLSASRPQDRQFILSSKKLLLSDSGFYLCAWNRQLNTEAFFGQGTRLTVV.

The J gene is TRBJ1-2, the V gene TRBV27; D ambiguous. Germline V CDR1 and CDR2: MNHEY, SMNVEV (reference sequence). The V end lost 5 bases, the J end lost 3 bases, and 13 bases lay between the germline ends. CDR3 length: 14 amino acids. The DNA for the CDR3 is TGTGCCAGCAGTCCATTGAGTCTAGACTATGGCTACACCTTC. This encodes CASSPLSLDYGYTF.

V is TRBV24-1 and J is TRBJ2-1, with 9 nucleotides matching TRBD1. Germline loops: CDR1 KGHDR, CDR2 SFDVKD. Trimming removed 6 bases from V and 1 base from J; junction bases left unmatched: 3. CDR3 length: 15 amino acids. Written as DNA, the CDR3 is TGTGCCACCAGTCCGGGACAGGGTTCCTACAATGAGCAGTTCTTC. Protein product: CATSPGQGSYNEQFF.

This chain connects TRBV24-1 to TRBJ2-5, with TRBD2 as a possible D gene (7 bases). Germline CDR1 reads KGHDR; CDR2 reads SFDVKD. This CDR3 comprises 17 residues. Trimming took 0 bases from V and 4 from J, leaving 17 bases between them. CDR3 sequence reads: CATSDLTGGRIGETQYF. CDR3 nucleotide sequence: TGTGCCACCAGTGATTTGACGGGGGGCCGAATCGGAGAGACCCAGTACTTC.

The rearrangement uses TRBV11-1 and TRBJ2-1; D remains ambiguous. V was shortened by 6 bases and J by 6 bases, with 15 bases between the two germline ends. CDR1 and CDR2 (germline): SGHAT, FQDESV (reference sequence). This CDR3 spans 14 amino acids. The CDR3 DNA reads as TGTGCCAGCAGGCCTGGGCCGTCTGTCAATGAGCAGTTCTTC. Translation: CASRPGPSVNEQFF.

The chain is built from TRBV24-1 and TRBJ2-7; TRBD2 agrees at 7 bases. The CDR3 has 15 residues. Losses at the gene ends were 6 bases for V and 3 bases for J; bases not matched to a gene: 10. Germline CDR1 is KGHDR and CDR2 is SFDVKD. The CDR3 nucleotides are TGTGCCACCAGTCTGGGGGGGGGTTCCGTCTACGAGCAGTACTTC. It codes for CATSLGGGSVYEQYF.

The chain is built from TRBV7-8 and TRBJ2-3, with 8 nucleotides matching TRBD2. Trimming removed 6 bases from V and 1 base from J; junction bases left unmatched: 15. Germline V lookup: CDR1 SGHVS, CDR2 FQNEAQ. The CDR3 runs 18 residues. CDR3 nucleotide sequence: TGTGCCAGCAGAAAGGTCCAATGGCGGGGGGAAGGCACAGATACGCAGTATTTT. This encodes CASRKVQWRGEGTDTQYF.

J is TRBJ2-4 and V is TRBV27; the D gene is possibly TRBD2 (5 bases). Between the trimmed V and J ends, which lost 3 bases and 0 bases, there was a span of 15 bases. Germline CDR1 reads MNHEY; CDR2 reads SMNVEV (reference sequence). CDR3 length: 17 residues. The CDR3 sequence is CASSFPWRRIAKNIQYF. CDR3 sequence (DNA): TGTGCCAGCAGTTTCCCCTGGAGGAGGATAGCCAAAAACATTCAGTACTTC.